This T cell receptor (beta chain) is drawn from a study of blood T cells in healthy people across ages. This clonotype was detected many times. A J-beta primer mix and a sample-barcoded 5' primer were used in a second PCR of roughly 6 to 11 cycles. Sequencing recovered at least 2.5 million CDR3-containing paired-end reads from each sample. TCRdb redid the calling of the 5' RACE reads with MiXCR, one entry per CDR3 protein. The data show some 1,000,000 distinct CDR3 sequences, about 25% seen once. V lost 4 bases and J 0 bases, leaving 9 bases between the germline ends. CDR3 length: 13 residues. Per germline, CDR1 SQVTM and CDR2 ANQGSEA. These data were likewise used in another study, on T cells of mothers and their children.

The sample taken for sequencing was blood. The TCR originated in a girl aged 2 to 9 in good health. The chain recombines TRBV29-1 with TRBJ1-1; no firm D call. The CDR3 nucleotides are TGCAGCGTTGTAAGACGGTTGAACACTGAAGCTTTCTTT. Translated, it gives CSVVRRLNTEAFF.